This T cell receptor beta chain was obtained from a study of T cell responses to AZD1222 COVID-19 vaccine. The study, taken as a whole, reports: Repertoires were obtained solely post-peak T cell response. Compared with day 0, the breadth and depth of the Spike-specific TCR repertoire rose significantly after two doses of AZD1222.

The table came from immunoSEQ multiplex PCR; TCRdb's copy has only in-frame clones and leaves some out. The sample shows tens of thousands of clones, approximately 79% of them seen only once. Germline values: CDR1 SNHLY, CDR2 FYNNEI. Trimming removed 2 bases from V and 0 bases from J, with 8 bases in between. The CDR3 extends over 15 amino acids. This clone was picked up a small number of times. Its antigen is not known. Source: peripheral blood, taken on day 0 of MenACWY control vaccination. The receptor's source is an adult in good health. The genes are TRBV2 and TRBJ1-5; the D is unclear. The DNA of the CDR3 is TGTGCCAGCAGTGAATGGCAGGATAGCAATCAGCCCCAGCATTTT. Protein: CASSEWQDSNQPQHF.